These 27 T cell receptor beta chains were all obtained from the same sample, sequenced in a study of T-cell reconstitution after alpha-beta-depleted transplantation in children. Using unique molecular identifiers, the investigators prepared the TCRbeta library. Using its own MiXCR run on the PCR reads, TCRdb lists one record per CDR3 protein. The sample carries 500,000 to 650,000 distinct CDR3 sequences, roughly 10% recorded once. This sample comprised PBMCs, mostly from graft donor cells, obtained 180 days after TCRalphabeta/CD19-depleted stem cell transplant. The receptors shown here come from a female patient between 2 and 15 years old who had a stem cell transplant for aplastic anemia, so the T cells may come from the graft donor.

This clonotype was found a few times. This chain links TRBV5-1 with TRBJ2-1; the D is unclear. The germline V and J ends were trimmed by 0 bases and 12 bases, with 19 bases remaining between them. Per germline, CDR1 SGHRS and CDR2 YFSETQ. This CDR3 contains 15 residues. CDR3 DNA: TGCGCCAGCAGCTTGGCCAGTGGCGGCGGCCTAGGGCAGTTCTTC. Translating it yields CASSLASGGGLGQFF.

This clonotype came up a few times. The CDR3 sequence is CASEGETQYF. The CDR3 DNA reads as TGTGCTAGTGAGGGGGAGACCCAGTACTTC. This chain links TRBV6-6 with TRBJ2-5; D may match TRBD1 or TRBD2 (5 bases each). CDR1 is MNHNY, CDR2 SVGAGI, per germline (reference sequence). The CDR3 loop spans 10 amino acids.

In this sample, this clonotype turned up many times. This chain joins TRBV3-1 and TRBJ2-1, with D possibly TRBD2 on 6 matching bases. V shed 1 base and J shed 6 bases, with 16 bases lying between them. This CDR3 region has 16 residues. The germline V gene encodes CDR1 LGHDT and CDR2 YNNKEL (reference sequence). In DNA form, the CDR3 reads TGTGCCAGCAGCCAAGCCGGCGGGGAGCCCCCCAATGAGCAGTTCTTC. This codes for CASSQAGGEPPNEQFF.

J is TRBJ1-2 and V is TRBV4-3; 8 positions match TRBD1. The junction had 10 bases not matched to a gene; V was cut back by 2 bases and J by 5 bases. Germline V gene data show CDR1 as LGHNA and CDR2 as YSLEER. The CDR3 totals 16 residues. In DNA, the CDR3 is TGCGCCAGCAGCCAATCAGGACAGGGAGCACCTTATGGCTACACCTTC. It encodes CASSQSGQGAPYGYTF.

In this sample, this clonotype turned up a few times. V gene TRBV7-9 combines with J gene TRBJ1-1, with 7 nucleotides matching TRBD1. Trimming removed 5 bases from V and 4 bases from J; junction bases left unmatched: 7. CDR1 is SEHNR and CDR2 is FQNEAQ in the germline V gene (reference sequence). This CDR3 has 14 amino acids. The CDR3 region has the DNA TGTGCCAGCAGCCCTCACGCAGGGGGCACTGAAGCTTTCTTT. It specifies CASSPHAGGTEAFF.

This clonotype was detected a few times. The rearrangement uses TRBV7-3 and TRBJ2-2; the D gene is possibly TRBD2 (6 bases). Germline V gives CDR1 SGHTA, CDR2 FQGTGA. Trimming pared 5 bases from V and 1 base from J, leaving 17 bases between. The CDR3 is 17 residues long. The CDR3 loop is CASSPWGAGRNTGELFF. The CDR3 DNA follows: TGTGCCAGCAGCCCCTGGGGAGCGGGCCGGAACACCGGGGAGCTGTTTTTT.

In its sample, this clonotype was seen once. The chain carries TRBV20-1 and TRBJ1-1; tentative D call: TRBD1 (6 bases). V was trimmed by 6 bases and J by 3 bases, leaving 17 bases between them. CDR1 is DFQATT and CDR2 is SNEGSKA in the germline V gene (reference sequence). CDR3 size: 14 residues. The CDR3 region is CSAKTRGVDTEAFF. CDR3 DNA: TGCAGTGCCAAAACCAGGGGTGTGGACACTGAAGCTTTCTTT.

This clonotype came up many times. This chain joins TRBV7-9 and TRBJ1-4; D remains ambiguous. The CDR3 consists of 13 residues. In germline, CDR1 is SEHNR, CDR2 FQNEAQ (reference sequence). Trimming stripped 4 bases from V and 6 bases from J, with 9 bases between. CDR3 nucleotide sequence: TGTGCCAGCAGCTCGGCCTCGGATGAAAAACTGTTTTTT. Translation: CASSSASDEKLFF.

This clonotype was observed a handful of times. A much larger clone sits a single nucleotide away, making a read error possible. CDR3 region: CASSPRVYEQYF. The CDR3 nucleotides are TGTGCCAGCAGCCCCCGGGTCTACGAGCAGTACTTC. The chain joins TRBV11-2 to TRBJ2-7, with D hard to call. Trimming removed 5 bases at V and 3 bases at J, with 8 bases between. This CDR3 is built from 12 residues. Germline assignment: CDR1 SGHAT and CDR2 FQNNGV. Together with reference TRBV11-2 and TRBJ2-7, the CDR3 gives the full variable domain: EAGVAQSPRYKIIEKRQSVAFWCNPISGHATLYWYQQILGQGPKLLIQFQNNGVVDDSQLPKDRFSAERLKGVDSTLKIQPAKLEDSAVYLCASSPRVYEQYFGPGTRLTVT.

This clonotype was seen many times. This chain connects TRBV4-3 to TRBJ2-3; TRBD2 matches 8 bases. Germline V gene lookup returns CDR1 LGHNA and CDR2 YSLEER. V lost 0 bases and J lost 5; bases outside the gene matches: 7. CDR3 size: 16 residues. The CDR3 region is CASSQEGAGEGDTQYF. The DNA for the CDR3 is TGCGCCAGCAGCCAAGAAGGAGCGGGAGAGGGAGATACGCAGTATTTT.

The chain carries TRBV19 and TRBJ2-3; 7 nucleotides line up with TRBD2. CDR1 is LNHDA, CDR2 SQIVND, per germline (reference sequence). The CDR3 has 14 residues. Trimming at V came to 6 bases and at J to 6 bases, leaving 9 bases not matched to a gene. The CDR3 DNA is TGTGCCAGTAGCCTAGCGGCCTCAGGGGATACGCAGTATTTT. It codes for CASSLAASGDTQYF. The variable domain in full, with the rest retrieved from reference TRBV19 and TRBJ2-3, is DGGITQSPKYLFRKEGQNVTLSCEQNLNHDAMYWYRQDPGQGLRLIYYSQIVNDFQKGDIAEGYSVSREKKESFPLTVTSAQKNPTAFYLCASSLAASGDTQYFGPGTRLTVL.

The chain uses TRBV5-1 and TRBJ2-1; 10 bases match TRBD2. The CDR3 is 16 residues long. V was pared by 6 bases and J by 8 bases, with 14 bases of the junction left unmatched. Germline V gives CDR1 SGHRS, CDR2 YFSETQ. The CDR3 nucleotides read TGCGCCAGCAATCCGAGGCCGGCTAGCGGGAGCGATGAGCAGTTCTTC. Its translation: CASNPRPASGSDEQFF.

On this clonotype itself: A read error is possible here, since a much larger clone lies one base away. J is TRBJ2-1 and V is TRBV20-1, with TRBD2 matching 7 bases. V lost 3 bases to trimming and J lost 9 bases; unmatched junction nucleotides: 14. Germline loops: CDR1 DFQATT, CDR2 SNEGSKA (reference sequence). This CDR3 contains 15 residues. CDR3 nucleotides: TGCAGTGCTAGCCTGAGGCGGGAGAAACCCCTTGAGCAGTTCTTC. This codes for CSASLRREKPLEQFF.

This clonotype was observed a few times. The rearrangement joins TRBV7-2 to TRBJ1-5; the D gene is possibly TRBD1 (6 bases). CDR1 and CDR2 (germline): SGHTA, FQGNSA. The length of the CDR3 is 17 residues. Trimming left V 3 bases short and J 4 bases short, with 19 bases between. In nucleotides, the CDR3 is TGTGCCAGCAGCTTGGGTGGGGGGCGCATTAGTAATCAGCCCCAGCATTTT. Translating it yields CASSLGGGRISNQPQHF.

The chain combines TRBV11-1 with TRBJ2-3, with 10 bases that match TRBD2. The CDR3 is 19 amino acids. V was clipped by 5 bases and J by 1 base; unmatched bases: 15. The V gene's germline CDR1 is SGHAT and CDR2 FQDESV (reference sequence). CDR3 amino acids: CASSPNEAGGFPRTDTQYF. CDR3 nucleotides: TGTGCCAGCAGCCCTAACGAAGCGGGAGGGTTCCCCCGCACAGATACGCAGTATTTT.

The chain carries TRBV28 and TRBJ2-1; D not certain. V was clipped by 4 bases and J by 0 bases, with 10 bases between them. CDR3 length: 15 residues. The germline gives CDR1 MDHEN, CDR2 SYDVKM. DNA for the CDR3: TGTGCCAGCAGTTCCAATTTTCTCTCCTACAATGAGCAGTTCTTC. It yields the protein CASSSNFLSYNEQFF.

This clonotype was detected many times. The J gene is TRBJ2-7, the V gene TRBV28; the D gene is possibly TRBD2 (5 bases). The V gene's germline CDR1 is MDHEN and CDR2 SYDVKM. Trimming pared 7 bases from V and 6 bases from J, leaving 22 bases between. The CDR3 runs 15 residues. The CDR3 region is CASTRSGPRGGEQYF. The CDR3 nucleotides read TGTGCCAGCACCCGAAGCGGTCCCCGCGGCGGCGAGCAGTACTTC. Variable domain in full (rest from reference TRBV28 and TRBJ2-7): DVKVTQSSRYLVKRTGEKVFLECVQDMDHENMFWYRQDPGLGLRLIYFSYDVKMKEKGDIPEGYSVSREKKERFSLILESASTNQTSMYLCASTRSGPRGGEQYFGPGTRLTVT.

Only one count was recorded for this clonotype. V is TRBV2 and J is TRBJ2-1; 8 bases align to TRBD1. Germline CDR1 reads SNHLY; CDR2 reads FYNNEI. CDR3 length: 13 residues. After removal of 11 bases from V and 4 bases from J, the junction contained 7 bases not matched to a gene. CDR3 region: CAGSTGAYNEQFF. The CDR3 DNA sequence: TGTGCCGGGTCGACAGGGGCGTACAATGAGCAGTTCTTC.

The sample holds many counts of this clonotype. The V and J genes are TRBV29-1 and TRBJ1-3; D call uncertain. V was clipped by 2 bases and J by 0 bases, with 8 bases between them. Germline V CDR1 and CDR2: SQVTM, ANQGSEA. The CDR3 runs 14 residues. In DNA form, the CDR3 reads TGCAGCGTTGAACAAGGTTACTCTGGAAACACCATATATTTT. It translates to CSVEQGYSGNTIYF.

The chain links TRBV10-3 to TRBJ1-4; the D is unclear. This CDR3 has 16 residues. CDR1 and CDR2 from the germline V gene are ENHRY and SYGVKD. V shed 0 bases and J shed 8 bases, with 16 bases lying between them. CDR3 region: CAISESPPGPGEKLFF. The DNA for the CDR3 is TGTGCCATCAGTGAGTCACCCCCAGGCCCCGGCGAAAAACTGTTTTTT.

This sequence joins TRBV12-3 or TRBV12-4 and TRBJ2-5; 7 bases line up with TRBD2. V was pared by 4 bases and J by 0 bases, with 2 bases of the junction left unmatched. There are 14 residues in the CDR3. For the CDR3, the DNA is TGTGCCAGCAGTTCCGGGGGGTACCAAGAGACCCAGTACTTC. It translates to CASSSGGYQETQYF.

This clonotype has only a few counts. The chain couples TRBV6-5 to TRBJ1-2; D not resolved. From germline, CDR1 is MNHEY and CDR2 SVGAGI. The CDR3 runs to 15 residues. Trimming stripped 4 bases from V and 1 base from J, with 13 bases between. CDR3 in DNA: TGTGCCAGCAGTTTCGAGTGGGCGAATAACTATGGCTACACCTTC. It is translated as CASSFEWANNYGYTF.

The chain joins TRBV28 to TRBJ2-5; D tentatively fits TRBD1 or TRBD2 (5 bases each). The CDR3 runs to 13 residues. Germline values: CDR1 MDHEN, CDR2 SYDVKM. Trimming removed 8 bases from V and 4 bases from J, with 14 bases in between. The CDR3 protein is CASRLHGGETQYF. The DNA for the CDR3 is TGTGCCAGCCGACTCCATGGGGGAGAGACCCAGTACTTC.

Written as DNA, the CDR3 is TGTGCCAGCAGCTCCCGTATTAATGAAAAACTGTTTTTT. Translated, it gives CASSSRINEKLFF. The chain joins TRBV9 to TRBJ1-4, with unresolved D. V lost 4 bases, J lost 4 bases, and 8 bases lay in between. The CDR3 covers 13 residues. Germline V gene data show CDR1 as SGDLS and CDR2 as YYNGEE.

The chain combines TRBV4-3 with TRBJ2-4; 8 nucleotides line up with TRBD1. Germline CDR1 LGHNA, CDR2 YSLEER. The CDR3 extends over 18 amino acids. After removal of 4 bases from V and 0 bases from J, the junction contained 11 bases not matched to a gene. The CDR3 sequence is CASSRGTGRDLAKNIQYF. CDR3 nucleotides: TGCGCCAGCAGCCGCGGGACAGGAAGGGATCTAGCCAAAAACATTCAGTACTTC.

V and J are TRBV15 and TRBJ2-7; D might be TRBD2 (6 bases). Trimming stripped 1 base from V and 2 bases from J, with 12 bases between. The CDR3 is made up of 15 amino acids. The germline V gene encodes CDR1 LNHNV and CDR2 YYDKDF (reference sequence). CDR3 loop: CATSRARTGAYEQYF. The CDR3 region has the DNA TGTGCCACCAGCAGAGCTCGGACGGGGGCCTACGAGCAGTACTTC.

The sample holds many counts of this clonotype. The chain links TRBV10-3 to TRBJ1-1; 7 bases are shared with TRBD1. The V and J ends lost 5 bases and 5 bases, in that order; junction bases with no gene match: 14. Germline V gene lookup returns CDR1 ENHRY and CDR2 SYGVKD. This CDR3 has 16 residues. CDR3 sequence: CAISQQGRGRETEAFF. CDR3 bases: TGTGCCATCAGTCAACAGGGGAGGGGACGAGAGACTGAAGCTTTCTTT.